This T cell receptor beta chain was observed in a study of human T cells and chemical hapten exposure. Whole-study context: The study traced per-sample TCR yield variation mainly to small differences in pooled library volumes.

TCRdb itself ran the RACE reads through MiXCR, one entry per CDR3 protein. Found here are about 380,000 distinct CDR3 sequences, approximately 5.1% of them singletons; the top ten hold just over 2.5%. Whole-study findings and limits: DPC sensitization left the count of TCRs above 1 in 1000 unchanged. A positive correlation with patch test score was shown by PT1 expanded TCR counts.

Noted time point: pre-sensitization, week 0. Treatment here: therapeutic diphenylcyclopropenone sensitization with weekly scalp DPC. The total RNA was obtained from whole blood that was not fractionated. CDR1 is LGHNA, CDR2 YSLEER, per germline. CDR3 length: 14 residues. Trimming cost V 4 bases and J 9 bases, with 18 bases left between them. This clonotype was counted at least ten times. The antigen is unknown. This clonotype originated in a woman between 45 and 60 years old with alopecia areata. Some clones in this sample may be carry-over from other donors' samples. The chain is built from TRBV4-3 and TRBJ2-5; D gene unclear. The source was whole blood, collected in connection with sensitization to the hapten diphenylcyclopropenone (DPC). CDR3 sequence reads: CASSPGWDGVAQYF. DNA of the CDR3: TGCGCCAGCAGCCCCGGATGGGATGGCGTGGCCCAGTACTTC.